This entry lists 15 T cell receptor beta chains sequenced from one sample in a study of CD8 T cells in Susac syndrome. RNA was extracted with the RNeasy kit, and a quantity of about 0.5 to 1 ug was reverse transcribed using random hexamers. Each CDR3 protein is one row after TCRdb ran MiXCR on the immunoSEQ multiplex PCR reads. The sample holds almost 450,000 distinct CDR3 sequences, around 85% seen once. Sequencing used CD8+ T cells from PBMCs. Receptors originate from a human donor with multiple sclerosis.

This clonotype was picked up a small number of times. In DNA form, the CDR3 reads TGCAGCGTTGGGGGCTCCTACGAGCAGTACTTC. Protein sequence: CSVGGSYEQYF. V gene TRBV29-1 combines with J gene TRBJ2-7; no definite D call. Trimming stripped 4 bases from V and 0 bases from J, with 4 bases between. Germline CDR1 is SQVTM and CDR2 is ANQGSEA. This CDR3 is 11 amino acids long.

The chain recombines TRBV5-1 with TRBJ2-3; 16 bases match TRBD2. The J segment lost 6 bases and the V segment lost 4 bases, leaving 11 bases of the junction unmatched. This CDR3 has 18 residues. From germline, CDR1 is SGHRS and CDR2 YFSETQ. CDR3 nucleotide sequence: TGCGCCAGCAGCCCCGGGACTAGCGGGGGGGCGGGACTCGATACGCAGTATTTT. This sequence encodes CASSPGTSGGAGLDTQYF.

The chain links TRBV19 to TRBJ2-7, with a weak D call TRBD1 (6 bases). V was cut by 5 bases and J by 2 bases, with 10 bases left in between. This CDR3 has 13 amino acids. CDR1 and CDR2 from the germline V gene are LNHDA and SQIVND (reference sequence). The DNA for the CDR3 is TGTGCCAGTAGTCACAGGGAGCCCTACGAGCAGTACTTC. This sequence encodes CASSHREPYEQYF. Based on the CDR3 plus reference TRBV19 and TRBJ2-7, the full variable domain is DGGITQSPKYLFRKEGQNVTLSCEQNLNHDAMYWYRQDPGQGLRLIYYSQIVNDFQKGDIAEGYSVSREKKESFPLTVTSAQKNPTAFYLCASSHREPYEQYFGPGTRLTVT.

V gene TRBV20-1 combines with J gene TRBJ2-1; tentative D call: TRBD2 (6 bases). The CDR3 is made up of 14 amino acids. Germline V lookup: CDR1 DFQATT, CDR2 SNEGSKA (reference sequence). V was trimmed by 5 bases and J by 4 bases, leaving 15 bases between them. The CDR3 sequence: CSAGDSGQYNEQFF. DNA of the CDR3: TGCAGTGCTGGGGATAGCGGTCAATACAATGAGCAGTTCTTC.

This chain joins TRBV4-2 and TRBJ1-1; D remains unclear. The length of the CDR3 is 15 residues. The V gene's germline CDR1 is LGHNA and CDR2 YNFKEQ. The V end lost 0 bases, the J end lost 3 bases, and 11 bases lay between the germline ends. The CDR3: CASSQDPKRDTEAFF. For the CDR3, the DNA is TGTGCCAGCAGCCAAGACCCTAAGAGGGACACTGAAGCTTTCTTT.

The sample holds one count of this clonotype. The J gene is TRBJ1-1, the V gene TRBV30; 10 bases match TRBD1. Trimming cost V 2 bases and J 5 bases; bases outside gene matches: 8. The CDR3 has 15 amino acids. Germline CDR1 reads GTSNPN; CDR2 reads SVGIG (reference sequence). The CDR3 is CAWSLKGQGKTEAFF. CDR3 sequence (DNA): TGTGCCTGGAGTCTAAAGGGACAGGGGAAGACTGAAGCTTTCTTT. Supplemented by reference TRBV30 and TRBJ1-1, the full variable domain reads SQTIHQWPATLVQPVGSPLSLECTVEGTSNPNLYWYRQAAGRGLQLLFYSVGIGQISSEVPQNLSASRPQDRQFILSSKKLLLSDSGFYLCAWSLKGQGKTEAFFGQGTRLTVV.

The chain links TRBV27 to TRBJ1-5, with 8 bases fitting TRBD1. V lost 9 bases to trimming and J lost 3 bases; unmatched junction nucleotides: 7. CDR1 MNHEY and CDR2 SMNVEV come from the germline V gene (reference sequence). The CDR3 covers 14 residues. CDR3 residues: CASRPGQVNQPQHF. The CDR3 DNA is TGTGCCAGTAGACCGGGACAGGTCAATCAGCCCCAGCATTTT.

This clonotype came up a few times. The chain recombines TRBV19 with TRBJ1-1; 8 bases match TRBD1. V gave up 5 bases and J gave up 3 bases; unmatched junction bases: 5. Germline V gene sequence: CDR1 LNHDA, CDR2 SQIVND (reference sequence). The CDR3 is made up of 14 amino acids. CDR3 bases: TGTGCCAGTAGTTTCGGACAGGGAGACACTGAAGCTTTCTTT. It specifies CASSFGQGDTEAFF. The variable domain in full, with the rest retrieved from reference TRBV19 and TRBJ1-1, is DGGITQSPKYLFRKEGQNVTLSCEQNLNHDAMYWYRQDPGQGLRLIYYSQIVNDFQKGDIAEGYSVSREKKESFPLTVTSAQKNPTAFYLCASSFGQGDTEAFFGQGTRLTVV.

The J gene is TRBJ2-2, the V gene TRBV24-1; D is ambiguous. This CDR3 contains 13 residues. CDR1 and CDR2 from the germline V gene are KGHDR and SFDVKD. The V end was cut by 4 bases, the J end by 8 bases, with 10 bases between. Here the CDR3 reads CATSESAPGELFF. Here the CDR3 DNA reads TGTGCCACCAGTGAGTCCGCGCCGGGGGAGCTGTTTTTT.

The chain combines TRBV7-9 with TRBJ1-2, with D hard to call. The ends were cut back, 3 bases at V and 8 bases at J, with 16 bases in the middle. There are 14 residues in the CDR3. Germline V lookup: CDR1 SEHNR, CDR2 FQNEAQ (reference sequence). CDR3 residues: CASSLWSDPRGYTF. The CDR3 DNA follows: TGTGCCAGCAGCTTGTGGTCGGACCCGAGGGGCTACACCTTC.

V is TRBV10-3 and J is TRBJ2-1; 8 bases match TRBD1. V trimming: 10 bases; J trimming: 2 bases; junction bases outside the gene matches: 7. This CDR3 is built from 14 residues. Germline V gives CDR1 ENHRY, CDR2 SYGVKD. The CDR3 spells CATRADRAYNEQFF. DNA of the CDR3: TGTGCCACCAGGGCGGACAGGGCCTACAATGAGCAGTTCTTC.

This clonotype has more than one count but fewer than ten. The chain is built from TRBV27 and TRBJ2-7; 11 positions match TRBD2. After removal of 10 bases from V and 4 bases from J, the junction contained 3 bases not matched to a gene. CDR1 and CDR2 from the germline V gene are MNHEY and SMNVEV (reference sequence). The CDR3 consists of 12 residues. Here the CDR3 reads CATGTSGYEQYF. In DNA form, the CDR3 reads TGTGCCACCGGGACTAGCGGATACGAGCAGTACTTC.

J is TRBJ2-1 and V is TRBV5-6, with 11 bases lining up with TRBD2. Per germline, CDR1 SGHDT and CDR2 YYEEEE. The CDR3 has 15 residues. The V and J ends lost 4 bases and 7 bases, in that order; junction bases with no gene match: 7. The CDR3 DNA is TGTGCCAGCAGCCTTAGCGGGAGGGCCGGTAATGAGCAGTTCTTC. It is translated as CASSLSGRAGNEQFF. Based on the CDR3 plus reference TRBV5-6 and TRBJ2-1, the full variable domain is DAGVTQSPTHLIKTRGQQVTLRCSPKSGHDTVSWYQQALGQGPQFIFQYYEEEERQRGNFPDRFSGHQFPNYSSELNVNALLLGDSALYLCASSLSGRAGNEQFFGPGTRLTVL.

The rearrangement links TRBV6-1 to TRBJ2-5; the D gene is possibly TRBD2 (5 bases). Germline values: CDR1 MNHNS, CDR2 SASEGT. With 7 bases removed from V and 5 bases from J, the gap between germline ends came to 17 bases. CDR3 length equals 14 residues. The DNA for the CDR3 is TGTGCCAGCAAGGCGGAGGAGGTCATCGAGACCCAGTACTTC. Its protein product is CASKAEEVIETQYF.

V usage is TRBV5-1 and J usage is TRBJ2-7; D call uncertain. The CDR3 loop spans 14 amino acids. With 0 bases removed from V and 2 bases from J, the gap between germline ends came to 9 bases. Germline CDR1 is SGHRS and CDR2 is YFSETQ. In nucleotides, the CDR3 is TGCGCCAGCAGCTTGGAAGTCTCAACCTACGAGCAGTACTTC. Translated: CASSLEVSTYEQYF.